Described below is a single TCR beta chain sequence and its context. These data are taken from a study of sequential checkpoint blockade in melanoma. Treatment denoted: randomized to nivolumab then ipilimumab (arm A) or the reverse (arm B). Here immunoSEQ multiplex PCR was the method, and the copy in TCRdb shows in-frame clones only, minus some. The table lists fewer than 50,000 clones, about 88% of them singletons. Germline CDR1 is MNHEY and CDR2 is SVGAGI. The CDR3 has 14 residues. The V and J ends lost 5 bases and 3 bases respectively, with 10 bases between them. This TCR came from a human donor with melanoma. Here the sequenced sample was CD8+ T cells sorted from blood (inferred from file names), taken from a patient given nivolumab and ipilimumab in sequence. V is TRBV6-5 and J is TRBJ2-2; D is unresolved. CDR3 sequence reads: CASSPTSYTGELFF. The CDR3 nucleotides read TGTGCCAGCAGTCCCACGAGTTACACCGGGGAGCTGTTTTTT.